This entry describes one T cell receptor beta chain. The junction and the germline gene differ at one end; a read error may be behind it. Using immunoSEQ multiplex PCR, the repertoire was profiled, and TCRdb retains in-frame clones only, with some absent. Of under 500,000 clones detected, roughly nine tenths appear once; the ten largest clones hold roughly 1.1%. This record belongs to a study of blood T cell repertoires in COVID-19. Cohort 3 donors counted as recovered after two negative PCRs, clearance, or resolved symptoms. The CDR3 spans 13 residues. The genes are TRBV12-3 or TRBV12-4 and TRBJ2-7; 7 bases map to TRBD2. This receptor was taken from a man younger than 40 who had recovered from COVID-19. What was sequenced was PBMCs or T cells enriched from blood (not recorded which). This CDR3 reads CASSFGRTGTIEF. Here the CDR3 DNA reads TGTGCCAGCAGTTTCGGGCGGACCGGGACTATCGAATTC.